The source of this TCR beta chain is a study of cytomegalovirus exposure and HLA in healthy donors. Study-level background: There were tens of millions of unique TCRs (from HLA-typed donors) in an early data release.

Germline values: CDR1 SGHDT, CDR2 YYEEEE. This CDR3 contains 14 residues. V shed 3 bases and J shed 4 bases, with 13 bases lying between them. In regard to this clone: Its antigen is unknown.

Vbeta (60) and Jbeta (13) primers were used in the PCR. Assay: immunoSEQ multiplex PCR; the TCRdb copy retains only in-frame clones and omits some. The sample holds 150,000 to 180,000 clones, 70% to 80% seen once. Regarding the study as a whole: Near-uniform donor sequencing depth was presumed by presence/absence analyses. For most TCR beta V segments, an earlier analysis put the productive rate at about 87% or about 30% of the time.

The specimen was PBMCs. The chain couples TRBV5-6 to TRBJ1-1; D call uncertain. This TCR came from a man younger than 40 in good health and CMV-seropositive. The CDR3 DNA is TGTGCCAGCAGCTCGACCCCAGCGGGCACTGAAGCTTTCTTT. Its protein is CASSSTPAGTEAFF.